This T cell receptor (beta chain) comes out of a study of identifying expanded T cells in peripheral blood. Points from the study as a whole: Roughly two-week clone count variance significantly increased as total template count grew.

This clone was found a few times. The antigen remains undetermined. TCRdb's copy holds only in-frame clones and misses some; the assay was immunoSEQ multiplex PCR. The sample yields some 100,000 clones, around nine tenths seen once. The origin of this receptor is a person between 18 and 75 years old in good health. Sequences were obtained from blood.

The CDR3 reads CASSLGSAGNEQYF. CDR3 DNA sequence: TGTGCCAGCAGTTTAGGGTCCGCCGGAAACGAGCAGTACTTC. The chain employs TRBV27 and TRBJ2-7; no clear D gene. Trimming removed 2 bases at V and 5 bases at J, with 13 bases between. Germline V gene sequence: CDR1 MNHEY, CDR2 SMNVEV (reference sequence). This CDR3 has 14 amino acids.